This TCR beta chain was captured by sequencing in a study of cytomegalovirus exposure and HLA in healthy donors. Study results and caveats: Segments of the TCR beta V type were, in most cases, productive about 87% or about 30% of the time in an earlier analysis.

The PCR made use of 60 Vbeta and 13 Jbeta primers. Profiling relied on immunoSEQ multiplex PCR, and the TCRdb table lists in-frame clones only, not all of them. The table shows about 130,000 clones, with 76% occurring only once. The germline V gene has CDR1 MNHEY and CDR2 SMNVEV (reference sequence). The length of the CDR3 is 15 residues. Trimming took off 6 bases at V and 2 bases at J, with 16 bases between the two ends. In regard to this clone: Its antigen is undetermined.

This TCR was sampled from a man aged 40-49 years in good health and CMV-seronegative. V is TRBV27 and J is TRBJ2-5; D gene unclear. The material sequenced was PBMCs. CDR3 loop: CASSNIRSQQETQYF. The CDR3 DNA is TGTGCCAGCAGCAACATACGGAGCCAGCAAGAGACCCAGTACTTC.